This TCR beta chain derives from a study of beta chain features in type 1 diabetes. In the study overall: Examined across all samples were roughly 100 million sorted cells.

Study-wide findings and caveats: No resolution was reached here on whether HLA type influences TCRB rearrangement. People with Type 1 diabetes carried modestly yet significantly shorter TCRB CDR3s in all four CD4+ subsets.

This clone turned up a few times. Antigen unknown. Expressed TCRB transcripts were sequenced after all isolated RNA was converted to cDNA. Libraries were prepared by immunoSEQ multiplex PCR; TCRdb keeps only in-frame clonotypes and omits some of them. The data contain 350,000 or so clones, around 20% of them singletons. Deletions cut 4 bases from V and 7 bases from J, with 16 bases between. Germline V gene lookup returns CDR1 SGHDN and CDR2 FVKESK. CDR3 length: 14 amino acids. Only one heparinised blood draw was taken per donor, and its volume averaged around 120 mL. The chain has TRBV14 and TRBJ2-5; tentatively, D is TRBD1 (5 bases). The clonotype was recovered from a woman between 18 and 30 years old in good health. Sequencing used naive CD4+ T cells from blood. The CDR3 DNA is TGTGCCAGCAGCCTCGACAGCGCCTCTGGGACCCAGTACTTC. Translation: CASSLDSASGTQYF.